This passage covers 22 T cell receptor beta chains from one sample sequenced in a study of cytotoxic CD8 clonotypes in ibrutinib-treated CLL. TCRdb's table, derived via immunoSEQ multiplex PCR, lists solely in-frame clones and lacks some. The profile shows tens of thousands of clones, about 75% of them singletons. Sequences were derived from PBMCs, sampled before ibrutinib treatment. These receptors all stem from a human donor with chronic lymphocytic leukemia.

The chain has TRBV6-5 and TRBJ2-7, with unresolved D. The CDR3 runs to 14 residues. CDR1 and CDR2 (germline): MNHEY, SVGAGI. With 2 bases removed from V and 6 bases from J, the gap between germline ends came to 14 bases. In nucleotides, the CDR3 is TGTGCCAGCAGTTACGAAGGTTTGCGACCCGAGCAGTACTTC. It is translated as CASSYEGLRPEQYF.

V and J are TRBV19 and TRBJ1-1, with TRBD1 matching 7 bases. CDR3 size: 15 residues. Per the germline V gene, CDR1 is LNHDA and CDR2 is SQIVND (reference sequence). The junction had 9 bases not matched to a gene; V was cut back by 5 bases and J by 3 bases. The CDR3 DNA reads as TGTGCCAGTAGTCCCTCCGGGACAGACTACACTGAAGCTTTCTTT. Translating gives CASSPSGTDYTEAFF. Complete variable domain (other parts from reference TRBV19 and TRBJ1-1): DGGITQSPKYLFRKEGQNVTLSCEQNLNHDAMYWYRQDPGQGLRLIYYSQIVNDFQKGDIAEGYSVSREKKESFPLTVTSAQKNPTAFYLCASSPSGTDYTEAFFGQGTRLTVV.

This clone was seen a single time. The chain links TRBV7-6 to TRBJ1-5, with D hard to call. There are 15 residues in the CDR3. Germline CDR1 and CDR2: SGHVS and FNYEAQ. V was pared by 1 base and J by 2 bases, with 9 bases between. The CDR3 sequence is CASSLEGTGNQPQHF. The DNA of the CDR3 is TGTGCCAGCAGCTTAGAGGGTACCGGCAATCAGCCCCAGCATTTT. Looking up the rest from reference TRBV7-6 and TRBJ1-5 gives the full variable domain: GAGVSQSPRYKVTKRGQDVALRCDPISGHVSLYWYRQALGQGPEFLTYFNYEAQQDKSGLPNDRFSAERPEGSISTLTIQRTEQRDSAMYRCASSLEGTGNQPQHFGDGTRLSIL.

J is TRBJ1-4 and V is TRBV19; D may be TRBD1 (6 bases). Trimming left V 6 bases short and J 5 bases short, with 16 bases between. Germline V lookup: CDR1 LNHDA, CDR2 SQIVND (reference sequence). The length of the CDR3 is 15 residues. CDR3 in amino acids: CASRPLGQRNEKLFF. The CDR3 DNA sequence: TGTGCCAGTAGACCATTAGGACAGAGGAATGAAAAACTGTTTTTT.

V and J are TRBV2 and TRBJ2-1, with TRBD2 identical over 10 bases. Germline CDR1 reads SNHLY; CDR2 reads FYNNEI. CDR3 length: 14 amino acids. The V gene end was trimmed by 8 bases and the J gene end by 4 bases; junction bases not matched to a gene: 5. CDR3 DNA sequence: TGTGCCAGCGGTGGGACTAGCGCTTACAATGAGCAGTTCTTC. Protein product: CASGGTSAYNEQFF. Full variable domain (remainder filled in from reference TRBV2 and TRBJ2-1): EPEVTQTPSHQVTQMGQEVILRCVPISNHLYFYWYRQILGQKVEFLVSFYNNEISEKSEIFDDQFSVERPDGSNFTLKIRSTKLEDSAMYFCASGGTSAYNEQFFGPGTRLTVL.

This CDR3 is CASRHRTELNEKLFF. CDR3 sequence (DNA): TGTGCAAGTCGCCACCGGACAGAGCTTAATGAAAAACTGTTTTTT. The chain is built from TRBV12-2 and TRBJ1-4; the table names TRBD1, a call not compared with the DNA. TRBV12-2 is a documented pseudogene. The CDR3 totals 15 residues.

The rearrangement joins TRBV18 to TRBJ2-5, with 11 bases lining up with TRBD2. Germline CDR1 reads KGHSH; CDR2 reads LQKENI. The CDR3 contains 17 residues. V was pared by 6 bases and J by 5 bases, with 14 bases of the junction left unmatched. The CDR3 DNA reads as TGTGCCAGCTCCCCGATCGGGCTAGCGGGAGGCGAGGAGACCCAGTACTTC. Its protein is CASSPIGLAGGEETQYF. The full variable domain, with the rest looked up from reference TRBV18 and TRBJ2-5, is NAGVMQNPRHLVRRRGQEARLRCSPMKGHSHVYWYRQLPEEGLKFMVYLQKENIIDESGMPKERFSAEFPKEGPSILRIQQVVRGDSAAYFCASSPIGLAGGEETQYFGPGTRLLVL.

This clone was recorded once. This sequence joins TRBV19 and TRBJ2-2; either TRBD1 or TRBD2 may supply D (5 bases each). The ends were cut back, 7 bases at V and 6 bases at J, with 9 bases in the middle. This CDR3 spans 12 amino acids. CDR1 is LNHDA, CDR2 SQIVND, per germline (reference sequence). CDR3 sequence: CASTGRSGELFF. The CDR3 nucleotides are TGTGCCAGTACGGGGCGATCCGGGGAGCTGTTTTTT.

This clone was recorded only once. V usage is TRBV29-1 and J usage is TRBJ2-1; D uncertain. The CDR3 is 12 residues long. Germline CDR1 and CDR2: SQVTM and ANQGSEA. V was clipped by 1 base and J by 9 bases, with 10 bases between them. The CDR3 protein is CSVEVGIREQFF. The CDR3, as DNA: TGCAGCGTTGAAGTAGGGATTCGTGAGCAGTTCTTC.

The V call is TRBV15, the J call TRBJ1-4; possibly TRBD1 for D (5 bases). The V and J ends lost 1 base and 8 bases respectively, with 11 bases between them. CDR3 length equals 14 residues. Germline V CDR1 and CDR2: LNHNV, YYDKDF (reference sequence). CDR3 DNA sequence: TGTGCCACCAGCAGAGGAGGGACCGAAGAAAAACTGTTTTTT. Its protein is CATSRGGTEEKLFF. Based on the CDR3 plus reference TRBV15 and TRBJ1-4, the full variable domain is DAMVIQNPRYQVTQFGKPVTLSCSQTLNHNVMYWYQQKSSQAPKLLFHYYDKDFNNEADTPDNFQSRRPNTSFCFLDIRSPGLGDTAMYLCATSRGGTEEKLFFGSGTQLSVL.

This CDR3 is CASSLVGTGGSGNTIYF. The CDR3 DNA follows: TGTGCCAGCAGCTTAGTGGGGACAGGGGGCTCAGGAAACACCATATATTTT. This chain uses TRBV7-2 with TRBJ1-3; 12 bases match TRBD1. The CDR3 has 17 amino acids. With V trimmed by 1 base and J by 4 bases, 5 bases remained unmatched. Germline V gene data show CDR1 as SGHTA and CDR2 as FQGNSA.

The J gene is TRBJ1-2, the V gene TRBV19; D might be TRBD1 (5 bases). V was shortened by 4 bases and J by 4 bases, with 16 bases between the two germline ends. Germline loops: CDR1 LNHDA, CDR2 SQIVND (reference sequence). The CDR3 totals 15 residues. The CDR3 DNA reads TGTGCCAGTAGTACCCCCGGAGGGGTGATCTATGGCTACACCTTC. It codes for CASSTPGGVIYGYTF.

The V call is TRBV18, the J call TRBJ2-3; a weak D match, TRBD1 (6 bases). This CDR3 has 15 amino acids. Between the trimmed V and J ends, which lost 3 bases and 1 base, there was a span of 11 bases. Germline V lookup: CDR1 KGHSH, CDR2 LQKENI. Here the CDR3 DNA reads TGTGCCAGCTCACCCCTCCCAGGGGGCACAGATACGCAGTATTTT. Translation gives CASSPLPGGTDTQYF.

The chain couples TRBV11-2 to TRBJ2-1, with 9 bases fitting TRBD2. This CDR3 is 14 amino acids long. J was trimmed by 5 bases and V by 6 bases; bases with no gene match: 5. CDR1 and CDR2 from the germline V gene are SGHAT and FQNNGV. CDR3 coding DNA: TGTGCCAGCAGGTTGACTAGCGGAAACAATGAGCAGTTCTTC. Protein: CASRLTSGNNEQFF.

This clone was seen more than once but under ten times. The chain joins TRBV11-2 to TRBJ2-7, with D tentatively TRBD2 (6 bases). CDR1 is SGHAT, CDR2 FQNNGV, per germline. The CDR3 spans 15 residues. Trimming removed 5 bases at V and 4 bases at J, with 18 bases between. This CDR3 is CASSPSAGRSYEQYF. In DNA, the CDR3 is TGTGCCAGCAGCCCTTCGGCAGGGAGGTCGTACGAGCAGTACTTC.

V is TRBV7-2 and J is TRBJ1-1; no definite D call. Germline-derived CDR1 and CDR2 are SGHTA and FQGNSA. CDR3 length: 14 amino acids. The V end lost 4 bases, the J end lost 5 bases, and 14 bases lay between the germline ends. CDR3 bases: TGTGCCAGCAGCTCCGGGGAGGTGTCGACTGAAGCTTTCTTT. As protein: CASSSGEVSTEAFF. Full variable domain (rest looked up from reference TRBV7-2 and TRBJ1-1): GAGVSQSPSNKVTEKGKDVELRCDPISGHTALYWYRQSLGQGLEFLIYFQGNSAPDKSGLPSDRFSAERTGGSVSTLTIQRTQQEDSAVYLCASSSGEVSTEAFFGQGTRLTVV.

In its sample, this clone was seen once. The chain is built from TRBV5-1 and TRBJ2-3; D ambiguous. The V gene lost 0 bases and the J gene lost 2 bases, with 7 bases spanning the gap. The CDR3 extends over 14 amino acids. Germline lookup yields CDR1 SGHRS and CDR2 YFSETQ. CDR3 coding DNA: TGCGCCAGCAGCTTGGTGGCGGTCACAGATACGCAGTATTTT. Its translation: CASSLVAVTDTQYF.

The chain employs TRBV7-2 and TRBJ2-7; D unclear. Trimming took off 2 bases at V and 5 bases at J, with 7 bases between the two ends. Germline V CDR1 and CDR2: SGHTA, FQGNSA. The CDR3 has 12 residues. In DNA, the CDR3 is TGTGCCAGCAGCTTATTCGCTAACGAGCAGTACTTC. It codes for CASSLFANEQYF.

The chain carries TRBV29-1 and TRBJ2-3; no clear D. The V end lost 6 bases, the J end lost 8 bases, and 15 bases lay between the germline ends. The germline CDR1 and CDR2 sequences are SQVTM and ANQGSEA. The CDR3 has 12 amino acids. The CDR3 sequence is CSVALLLGTQYF. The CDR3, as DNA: TGCAGCGTCGCGTTACTACTCGGTACGCAGTATTTT.

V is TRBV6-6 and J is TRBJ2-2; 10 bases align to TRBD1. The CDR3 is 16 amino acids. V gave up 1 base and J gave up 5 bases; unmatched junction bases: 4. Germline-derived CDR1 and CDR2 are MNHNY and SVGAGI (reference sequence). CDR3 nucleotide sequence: TGTGCCAGCAGTTACTGGGACAGGGGAAAAACCGGGGAGCTGTTTTTT. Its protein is CASSYWDRGKTGELFF.

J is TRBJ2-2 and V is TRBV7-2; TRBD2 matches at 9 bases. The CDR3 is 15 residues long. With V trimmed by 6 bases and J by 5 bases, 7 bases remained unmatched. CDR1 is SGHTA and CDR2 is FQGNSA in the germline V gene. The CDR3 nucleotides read TGTGCCAGCAGGGCGGGAGGGGAGGGGACCGGGGAGCTGTTTTTT. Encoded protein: CASRAGGEGTGELFF.

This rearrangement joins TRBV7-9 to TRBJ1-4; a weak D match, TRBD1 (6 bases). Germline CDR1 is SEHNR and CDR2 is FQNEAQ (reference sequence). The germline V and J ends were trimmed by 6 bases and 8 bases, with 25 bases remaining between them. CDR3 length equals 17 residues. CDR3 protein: CASRPGRGGGQEEKLFF. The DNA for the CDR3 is TGTGCCAGCAGACCCGGGAGAGGGGGAGGACAAGAAGAAAAACTGTTTTTT. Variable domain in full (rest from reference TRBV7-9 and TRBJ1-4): DTGVSQNPRHKITKRGQNVTFRCDPISEHNRLYWYRQTLGQGPEFLTYFQNEAQLEKSRLLSDRFSAERPKGSFSTLEIQRTEQGDSAMYLCASRPGRGGGQEEKLFFGSGTQLSVL.